A single sample gave rise to the 23 T cell receptor beta chains below, sequenced in a study of blood T cell repertoires in COVID-19. TCRdb's copy holds only in-frame clones and misses some; the assay was immunoSEQ multiplex PCR. The profile covers some 80,000 clones, with about 88% appearing a single time and about 21% taken by the ten largest. The sample consisted of peripheral blood. The source of these receptors is a human donor in a cohort sampled during active COVID-19.

The gene calls are TRBV7-9 and TRBJ2-7, with a tentative D call TRBD1 (5 bases). Germline lookup yields CDR1 SEHNR and CDR2 FQNEAQ (reference sequence). The CDR3 totals 14 residues. The ends were cut back, 3 bases at V and 5 bases at J, with 14 bases in the middle. The CDR3 region is CASSFDRRVDEQYF. The CDR3 nucleotides are TGTGCCAGCAGCTTTGATCGCAGGGTAGACGAGCAGTACTTC.

The rearrangement joins TRBV7-2 to TRBJ2-2; TRBD1 agrees at 10 bases. The CDR3 is made up of 14 amino acids. The junction had 3 bases not matched to a gene; V was cut back by 4 bases and J by 7 bases. Looked up from germline, CDR1 is SGHTA and CDR2 is FQGNSA. CDR3 sequence (DNA): TGTGCCAGCAGCTGGACAGGGGGGAACGGGGAGCTGTTTTTT. As protein: CASSWTGGNGELFF.

CDR3: CASTGGSGNTIYF. The CDR3 nucleotides read TGTGCCAGTACAGGGGGGTCTGGAAACACCATATATTTT. The gene calls are TRBV10-3 and TRBJ1-3; 8 bases are a match to TRBD1. This CDR3 is built from 13 residues. V shed 10 bases, J shed 1 base, and the junction held 3 bases outside the gene matches. The germline V gene has CDR1 ENHRY and CDR2 SYGVKD.

The rearrangement uses TRBV4-1 and TRBJ2-5; TRBD1 might be the D (7 bases). Trimming took 4 bases from V and 3 from J, leaving 12 bases between them. The CDR3 contains 14 residues. Germline CDR1 reads MGHRA; CDR2 reads YSYEKL. The CDR3 DNA is TGCGCCAGCAGCCTGGGACAGCGGGAAGAGACCCAGTACTTC. As protein: CASSLGQREETQYF.

This clone has a single count. As DNA, the CDR3 is TGTGCCAGCAAAGTTAAGGGACTATCCTACGAGCAGTACTTC. Protein sequence: CASKVKGLSYEQYF. V and J are TRBV6-5 and TRBJ2-7; 7 nucleotides line up with TRBD2. The V segment lost 7 bases and the J segment 1 base; nucleotides outside the gene matches: 7. CDR1 and CDR2 (germline): MNHEY, SVGAGI. The CDR3 spans 14 residues.

The chain has TRBV27 and TRBJ2-4; 7 bases match TRBD2. CDR3 length: 14 amino acids. With V trimmed by 6 bases and J by 3 bases, 5 bases remained unmatched. The germline V gene encodes CDR1 MNHEY and CDR2 SMNVEV (reference sequence). The CDR3: CASSRDYLKNIQYF. Written as DNA, the CDR3 is TGTGCCAGCAGCAGGGACTATCTCAAAAACATTCAGTACTTC.

The chain joins TRBV20-1 to TRBJ2-1, with 10 bases identical to TRBD2. Germline V gives CDR1 DFQATT, CDR2 SNEGSKA (reference sequence). CDR3 length: 15 residues. The ends lost 3 bases at V and 6 bases at J; junction bases unmatched: 8. CDR3 in DNA: TGCAGTGCTAGTCCCAGCGGGAGGGCTCTCAATGAGCAGTTCTTC. Its translation: CSASPSGRALNEQFF.

The chain recombines TRBV5-4 with TRBJ2-5, with D possibly TRBD1 on 5 matching bases. The CDR3 is made up of 16 amino acids. Germline CDR1 and CDR2: SGHNT and YYREEE (reference sequence). Trimming removed 5 bases at V and 5 bases at J, with 22 bases between. CDR3 protein: CASSAPRGGPDETQYF. The CDR3 bases are TGTGCCAGCAGTGCTCCAAGGGGTGGACCCGATGAGACCCAGTACTTC.

The chain is built from TRBV7-3 and TRBJ1-1, with D perhaps TRBD1 (6 bases). The length of the CDR3 is 14 residues. Per the germline V gene, CDR1 is SGHTA and CDR2 is FQGTGA. V was cut by 6 bases and J by 1 base, with 12 bases left in between. The CDR3 protein is CASRGDTRNTEAFF. The DNA of the CDR3 is TGTGCCAGCAGGGGGGACACCCGGAACACTGAAGCTTTCTTT.

V usage is TRBV7-9 and J usage is TRBJ2-7; no clear D. V was cut by 1 base and J by 2 bases, with 15 bases left in between. Germline loops: CDR1 SEHNR, CDR2 FQNEAQ (reference sequence). CDR3 length: 16 amino acids. Written as DNA, the CDR3 is TGTGCCAGCAGCTTAGTCGGGTGGCGGAGCACCTACGAGCAGTACTTC. Its protein product is CASSLVGWRSTYEQYF. Together with reference TRBV7-9 and TRBJ2-7, the CDR3 gives the full variable domain: DTGVSQNPRHKITKRGQNVTFRCDPISEHNRLYWYRQTLGQGPEFLTYFQNEAQLEKSRLLSDRFSAERPKGSFSTLEIQRTEQGDSAMYLCASSLVGWRSTYEQYFGPGTRLTVT.

This chain joins TRBV6-2 or TRBV6-3 and TRBJ2-3; 9 bases agree with TRBD2. J was trimmed by 0 bases and V by 2 bases; bases with no gene match: 3. This CDR3 contains 16 residues. Germline loops: CDR1 MNHEY, CDR2 SVGEGT. Here the CDR3 reads CASSYGLAGSTDTQYF. The CDR3 nucleotides are TGTGCCAGCAGTTACGGGCTAGCGGGGAGCACAGATACGCAGTATTTT.

This clone was seen only a few times. The chain employs TRBV7-6 and TRBJ2-7, with TRBD1 matching over 10 bases. Looked up from germline, CDR1 is SGHVS and CDR2 is FNYEAQ. The CDR3 runs to 14 residues. Germline trimming cut 5 bases from V and 4 bases from J; bases unmatched to any gene: 5. The CDR3 spells CASSPDRGPYEQYF. The CDR3 coding sequence is TGTGCCAGCAGCCCTGACAGGGGGCCTTACGAGCAGTACTTC.

The chain has TRBV19 and TRBJ2-5; 12 bases align to TRBD2. There are 16 residues in the CDR3. The V segment lost 6 bases and the J segment 5 bases; nucleotides outside the gene matches: 10. Germline V gene lookup returns CDR1 LNHDA and CDR2 SQIVND (reference sequence). As DNA, the CDR3 is TGTGCCAGTAGAAATAGGACTAGCGGGATAGGTGAGACCCAGTACTTC. Translating gives CASRNRTSGIGETQYF.

This sequence joins TRBV19 and TRBJ1-4; 7 bases agree with TRBD1. Per germline, CDR1 LNHDA and CDR2 SQIVND (reference sequence). The CDR3 has 15 amino acids. The V gene end was trimmed by 5 bases and the J gene end by 7 bases; junction bases not matched to a gene: 10. CDR3 sequence (DNA): TGTGCCAGTAGTCGCCCTACAGGGGACGGTGAAAAACTGTTTTTT. Its translation is CASSRPTGDGEKLFF. The whole variable domain, remainder taken from reference TRBV19 and TRBJ1-4, is DGGITQSPKYLFRKEGQNVTLSCEQNLNHDAMYWYRQDPGQGLRLIYYSQIVNDFQKGDIAEGYSVSREKKESFPLTVTSAQKNPTAFYLCASSRPTGDGEKLFFGSGTQLSVL.

This chain links TRBV12-5 with TRBJ2-5; D might be TRBD2 (5 bases). CDR1 is LGHNT, CDR2 FRNRAP, per germline. Trimming cost V 10 bases and J 2 bases, with 11 bases left between them. This CDR3 spans 12 amino acids. CDR3: CATRGIQETQYF. The CDR3, as DNA: TGTGCTACCAGAGGGATACAAGAGACCCAGTACTTC.

This clone turned up a few times. The CDR3 nucleotides read TGCAGCGTCCGGGGGAACGGGAGGGCCTCTGGCAATGAGCAGTTCTTC. Translated: CSVRGNGRASGNEQFF. The V call is TRBV29-1, the J call TRBJ2-1; TRBD2 matches 8 bases. In germline, CDR1 is SQVTM, CDR2 ANQGSEA. The CDR3 loop spans 16 amino acids. V was clipped by 6 bases and J by 6 bases; unmatched bases: 16.

The CDR3 DNA follows: TGTGCCAGCAGCTTCTCGGGACTAGCGGGGTACAATGAGCAGTTCTTC. The encoded protein is CASSFSGLAGYNEQFF. This chain connects TRBV7-6 to TRBJ2-1; 13 nucleotides match TRBD2. CDR1 and CDR2 from the germline V gene are SGHVS and FNYEAQ. The CDR3 has 16 residues. Losses at the gene ends were 3 bases for V and 4 bases for J; bases not matched to a gene: 3.

The J gene is TRBJ2-1, the V gene TRBV5-1; 7 nucleotides align to TRBD2. V shed 2 bases, J shed 3 bases, and the junction held 5 bases outside the gene matches. The CDR3 is 15 residues long. Germline CDR1 reads SGHRS; CDR2 reads YFSETQ. The CDR3 sequence: CASSFGSSGYNEQFF. The CDR3 DNA reads TGCGCCAGCAGCTTCGGATCTAGCGGCTACAATGAGCAGTTCTTC.

The chain employs TRBV19 and TRBJ1-2; 10 bases map to TRBD1. V gave up 5 bases and J gave up 4 bases; unmatched junction bases: 10. CDR1 and CDR2 from the germline V gene are LNHDA and SQIVND (reference sequence). The CDR3 totals 16 residues. CDR3 sequence (DNA): TGTGCCAGTAGTGACCCCGGGACAGGGGTTAGCTATGGCTACACCTTC. Translation gives CASSDPGTGVSYGYTF. Full variable domain (outside the CDR3, taken from reference TRBV19 and TRBJ1-2): DGGITQSPKYLFRKEGQNVTLSCEQNLNHDAMYWYRQDPGQGLRLIYYSQIVNDFQKGDIAEGYSVSREKKESFPLTVTSAQKNPTAFYLCASSDPGTGVSYGYTFGSGTRLTVV.

The chain links TRBV7-9 to TRBJ2-3; 10 bases align to TRBD2. The germline V gene encodes CDR1 SEHNR and CDR2 FQNEAQ (reference sequence). CDR3 length: 17 residues. V lost 5 bases, J lost 4 bases, and 12 bases stayed unmatched. This chain's CDR3 is CASSRGGSGGFADTQYF. CDR3 DNA sequence: TGTGCCAGCAGCCGCGGCGGTAGCGGGGGGTTCGCAGATACGCAGTATTTT.

The chain uses TRBV23-1 and TRBJ2-7; tentatively, D is TRBD1 (5 bases). TRBV23-1 is labeled an ORF, and its function is uncertain. V was trimmed by 2 bases and J by 3 bases, leaving 14 bases between them. The CDR3 covers 15 residues. CDR3 sequence (DNA): TGCGCCAGCAGTCAACCCGACAGCTCCTTCTACGAGCAGTACTTC. Its protein is CASSQPDSSFYEQYF.

J is TRBJ1-2 and V is TRBV13; the D is unclear. The CDR3 has 12 residues. CDR1 PRHDT and CDR2 FYEKMQ come from the germline V gene (reference sequence). V was trimmed by 2 bases and J by 8 bases, leaving 9 bases between them. The CDR3 region has the DNA TGTGCCAGCAGCTTACAGAGGTACGGCTACACCTTC. Translating it yields CASSLQRYGYTF. The whole variable domain, filled in from reference TRBV13 and TRBJ1-2, reads AAGVIQSPRHLIKEKRETATLKCYPIPRHDTVYWYQQGPGQDPQFLISFYEKMQSDKGSIPDRFSAQQFSDYHSELNMSSLELGDSALYFCASSLQRYGYTFGSGTRLTVV.

J is TRBJ1-3 and V is TRBV5-8, with D possibly being TRBD1 (6 bases). Deletions cut 0 bases from V and 4 bases from J, with 11 bases between. The CDR3 totals 15 residues. The germline gives CDR1 SGHTS, CDR2 YDEGEE. The CDR3 nucleotides are TGTGCCAGCAGCTTGGAGGGGACACGGGGAAACACCATATATTTT. The encoded protein is CASSLEGTRGNTIYF.